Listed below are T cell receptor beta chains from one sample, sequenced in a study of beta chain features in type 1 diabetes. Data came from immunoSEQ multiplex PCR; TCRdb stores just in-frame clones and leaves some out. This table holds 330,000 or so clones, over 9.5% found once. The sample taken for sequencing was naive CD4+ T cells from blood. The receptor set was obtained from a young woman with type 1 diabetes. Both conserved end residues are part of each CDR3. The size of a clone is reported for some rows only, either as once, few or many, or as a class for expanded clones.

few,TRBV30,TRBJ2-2,CAWVASLHTGELFF
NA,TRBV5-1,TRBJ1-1,CASSGNTEAFF
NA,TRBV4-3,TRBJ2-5,CASSRGSRDRGLQETQYF
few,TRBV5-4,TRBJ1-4,CASSRRGEKLFF
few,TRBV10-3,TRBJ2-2,CAISEPTVQGAPGELFF
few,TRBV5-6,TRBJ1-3,CASSADRGLTSGNTIYF
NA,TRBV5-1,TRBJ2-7,CASSLDSSSYEQYF
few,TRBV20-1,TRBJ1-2,CSAQNYGYTF
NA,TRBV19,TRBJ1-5,CASSMGDRGPYQPQHF
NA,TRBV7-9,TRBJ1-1,CATPGLPPRDEAFF
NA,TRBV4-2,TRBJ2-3,CASSQDGTSGSEDTQYF
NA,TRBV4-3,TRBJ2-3,CASSQEALAGGRDTQYF
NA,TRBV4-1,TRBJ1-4,CASSPRDRDGVKLFF
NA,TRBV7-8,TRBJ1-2,CASSLATRAERGYTF
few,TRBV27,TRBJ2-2,CASRLAGLGGELFF
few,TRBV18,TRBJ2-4,CASSPSGQGNIQYF
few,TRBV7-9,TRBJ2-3,CASSPSSGLQYF
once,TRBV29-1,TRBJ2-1,CSVRILGLGVNEQFF
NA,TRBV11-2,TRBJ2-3,CASSFRGGDTQYF
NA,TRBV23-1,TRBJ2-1,CASSHLETSGRFDEQFF
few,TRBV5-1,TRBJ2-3,CASSRGLAGGADTQYF
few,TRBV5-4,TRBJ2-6,CASSPSESANVLTF
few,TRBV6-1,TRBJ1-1,CASSRPGAEAFF
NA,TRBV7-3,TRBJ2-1,CASSTTGGSNEQFF
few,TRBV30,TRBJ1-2,CAWRGAVGYTF
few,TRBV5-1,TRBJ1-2,CASSLVRGTAPGGYTF